This T cell receptor (beta chain) emerged from a study of regulatory T cells in long-lasting Graves disease. This clonotype has at least ten counts. The antigen is not known. TCR beta libraries were built with iRepertoire HTBI primers and Arm-PCR of CDR3 regions. TCRdb re-called the multiplex PCR reads with MiXCR, one entry per CDR3 protein. The sample contains about 470,000 distinct CDR3 sequences, more than 12% of which appear only once. Time point noted: newly diagnosed GD, antithyroid drugs for less than 3 months. The TCR library was prepared using RNA isolated from PBMCs. With 6 bases removed from V and 2 bases from J, the gap between germline ends came to 13 bases. The CDR3 sequence is 14 residues long. Study findings and constraints: TRBV28, TRBJ1-2 and TRBJ2-5 emerged as the favored segments in persistent disease.

These data were likewise used in another study, on T cells in Graves' hyperthyroidism and ophthalmopathy. As that report states: Stable Graves' hyperthyroidism meant no ophthalmopathy progression within 18 months. Most clonotypes expanded in thyroid above 0.001 were likewise present in blood.

The source is a woman in her twenties or thirties with Graves disease. The V gene is TRBV12-3 or TRBV12-4, the J gene TRBJ1-1, with D unresolved. Sequenced material: peripheral blood mononuclear cells (PBMCs), taken at new diagnosis, from a patient treated with antithyroid drugs. CDR3 DNA sequence: TGTGCCAGCAGCTTAACAGCCACTAACACTGAAGCTTTCTTT. The encoded protein is CASSLTATNTEAFF.